This T cell receptor beta chain was identified during a study of blood T cell repertoires in COVID-19. Study overall: Italy, Spain and the United States were the sources of the convalescent and acute COVID-19 samples. PBMCs, B-cell-depleted T cells, or T cells were the source of the cDNA or gDNA that made up the material.

Original handling: Amplifying reference gene primers gave estimates of nucleated cell counts. Profiled with immunoSEQ multiplex PCR; TCRdb holds only in-frame clones, not every one. Clone size and V and J calls were adopted from that table, with D and trimming inferred from the DNA. The data show 84,000 or so clones, 70% to 90% seen once. The sequence was obtained from a woman aged 70-85 years with active or convalescent COVID-19. Sequences were obtained from peripheral blood.

The CDR3 nucleotides are TGTGTAACCCGGGACAAGAACACCGGGGAGCTGTTTTTT. As protein: CVTRDKNTGELFF. J is TRBJ2-2 and V is TRBV6-5; TRBD1 is a possible D gene (6 bases). Germline CDR1 and CDR2: MNHEY and SVGAGI. The CDR3 has 13 residues.